Sequencing of this T cell receptor (beta chain) was carried out in a study of CD8 T cells in Susac syndrome. Reverse transcription of about 0.5 to 1 ug RNA used random hexamers. The immunoSEQ assay covered 54 Vbeta and 13 Jbeta segments for CDR3. TCRdb passed the immunoSEQ multiplex PCR reads through MiXCR, listing each CDR3 protein once. In the table there are about 150,000 distinct CDR3 sequences, 90% to 96% of which are singletons. There are 16 residues in the CDR3. Trimming at V came to 0 bases and at J to 6 bases, leaving 9 bases not matched to a gene. CDR1 is SGDLS, CDR2 YYNGEE, per germline. Sequencing of TCR beta was performed on blood CD8+ and CD4+ T cells.

This sequence was found in a human donor with Susac syndrome. The chain employs TRBV9 and TRBJ2-3, with 8 positions matching TRBD2. Sequencing was done on a sample of CD4+ T cells from PBMCs. CDR3 nucleotide sequence: TGTGCCAGCAGCGTAGGGACTAGCCACCAGCTCGATACGCAGTATTTT. It codes for CASSVGTSHQLDTQYF. Full variable domain (outside the CDR3, taken from reference TRBV9 and TRBJ2-3): DSGVTQTPKHLITATGQRVTLRCSPRSGDLSVYWYQQSLDQGLQFLIQYYNGEERAKGNILERFSAQQFPDLHSELNLSSLELGDSALYFCASSVGTSHQLDTQYFGPGTRLTVL.